This T cell receptor (beta chain) emerged from a study of blood T cell repertoires in COVID-19. CDR3 size: 15 residues. Unmatched junction bases numbered 4, after V lost 1 base and J lost 4 bases. From germline, CDR1 is LGHNA and CDR2 YNFKEQ. Assay used: immunoSEQ multiplex PCR; TCRdb lists only in-frame clones, some missing. This table holds more than 300,000 clones, around 84% found once. The TCR was taken from a woman under 30 who had recovered from COVID-19. Sequencing input: PBMCs or T cells enriched from blood (not recorded which). The rearrangement joins TRBV4-2 to TRBJ2-7; 10 bases align to TRBD1. CDR3 sequence (DNA): TGTGCCAGCAGCCAAGGACAGGGGGCTTCGTACGAGCAGTACTTC. Its translation is CASSQGQGASYEQYF.